Below are 7 T cell receptor beta chains sequenced from a single sample in a study of blood T cells in healthy people across ages. With a J-beta primer mix and a sample-barcoded 5' primer, a second PCR ran about 6 to 11 cycles. TCRdb reanalysed the 5' RACE reads using MiXCR and keeps one entry per CDR3 protein. The table shows some 700,000 distinct CDR3 sequences, with 22% occurring only once. Source material: blood. These receptors all stem from a man aged 65 to 85 in good health.

CDR3 loop: CASSGGLAGTQYF. CDR3 bases: TGCGCCAGCAGTGGGGGACTAGCGGGGACGCAGTATTTT. This chain connects TRBV10-1 to TRBJ2-3; 13 bases are shared with TRBD2. J gave up 9 bases and V 4 bases, and 1 base lay outside the gene matches. The CDR3 spans 13 residues. CDR1 is WNHNN and CDR2 is SYGVQD in the germline V gene (reference sequence).

The chain is built from TRBV20-1 and TRBJ2-3; unclear D gene. CDR3 length: 15 residues. CDR1 DFQATT and CDR2 SNEGSKA come from the germline V gene (reference sequence). V gave up 4 bases and J gave up 4 bases, with 18 bases separating them. The CDR3 loop is CSANLLRILADTQYF. The CDR3 DNA sequence: TGCAGTGCTAACCTTTTAAGGATCCTCGCAGATACGCAGTATTTT.

About this clonotype itself: A read error may account for a junction end that differs from germline. CDR3 loop: CANSSGLAGAETQYF. The CDR3 coding sequence is TGTGCCAACAGCAGCGGTCTAGCGGGAGCAGAGACCCAGTACTTC. J is TRBJ2-5 and V is TRBV5-5, with 10 bases matching TRBD2. CDR1 and CDR2 (germline): SGHKS, YYEKEE (reference sequence). The CDR3 extends over 15 amino acids.

This rearrangement joins TRBV20-1 to TRBJ1-6, with D hard to call. The V gene's germline CDR1 is DFQATT and CDR2 SNEGSKA (reference sequence). This CDR3 has 13 amino acids. Deletions cut 8 bases from V and 0 bases from J, with 8 bases between. The CDR3 DNA follows: TGCAGTCTAGTTAGCTCCTATAATTCACCCCTCCACTTT. Translating gives CSLVSSYNSPLHF.

The CDR3 here is CASSSSPGTSGINEQFF. CDR3 sequence (DNA): TGTGCCAGCAGTTCTTCCCCAGGGACTAGCGGGATCAATGAGCAGTTCTTC. The chain has TRBV27 and TRBJ2-1, with 13 bases fitting TRBD2. The germline gives CDR1 MNHEY, CDR2 SMNVEV (reference sequence). There are 17 residues in the CDR3. V gave up 4 bases and J gave up 6 bases; unmatched junction bases: 9.

This clonotype was seen at least ten times. J is TRBJ1-1 and V is TRBV7-2; possibly TRBD1 for D (5 bases). The germline CDR1 and CDR2 sequences are SGHTA and FQGNSA. Trimming left V 1 base short and J 7 bases short, with 13 bases between. CDR3 length: 14 residues. The CDR3 coding sequence is TGTGCCAGCAGCTTAGGCCGGGACGGGTTTGAAGCTTTCTTT. It translates to CASSLGRDGFEAFF.

V usage is TRBV20-1 and J usage is TRBJ1-2; D not certain. The CDR3 is made up of 13 amino acids. Trimming stripped 2 bases from V and 1 base from J, with 8 bases between. CDR1 DFQATT and CDR2 SNEGSKA come from the germline V gene (reference sequence). The CDR3: CSARTTFNYGYTF. Here the CDR3 DNA reads TGCAGTGCTAGAACCACCTTTAACTATGGCTACACCTTC.